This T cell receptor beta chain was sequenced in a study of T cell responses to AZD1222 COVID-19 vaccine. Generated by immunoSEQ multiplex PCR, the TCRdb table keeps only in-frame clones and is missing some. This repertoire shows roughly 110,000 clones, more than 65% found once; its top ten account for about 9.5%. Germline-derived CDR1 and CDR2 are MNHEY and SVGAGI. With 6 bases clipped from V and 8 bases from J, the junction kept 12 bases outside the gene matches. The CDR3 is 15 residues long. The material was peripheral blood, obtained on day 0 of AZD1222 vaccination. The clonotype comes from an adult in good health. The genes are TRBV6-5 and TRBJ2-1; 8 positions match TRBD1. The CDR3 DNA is TGTGCCAGCAGCCTTAACAGGGGGACAAGGGATGAGCAGTTCTTC. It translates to CASSLNRGTRDEQFF.